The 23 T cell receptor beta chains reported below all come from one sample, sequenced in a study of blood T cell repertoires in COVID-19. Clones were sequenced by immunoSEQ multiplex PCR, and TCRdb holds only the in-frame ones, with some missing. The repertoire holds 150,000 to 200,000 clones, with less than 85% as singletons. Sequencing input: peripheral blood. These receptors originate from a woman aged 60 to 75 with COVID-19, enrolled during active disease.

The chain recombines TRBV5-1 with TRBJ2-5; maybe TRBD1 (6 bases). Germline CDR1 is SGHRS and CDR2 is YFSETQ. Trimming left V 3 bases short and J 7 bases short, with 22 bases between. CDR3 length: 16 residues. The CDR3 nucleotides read TGCGCCAGCAGCTCCACAATTGGACAGTCTGGGGGGACCCAGTACTTC. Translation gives CASSSTIGQSGGTQYF.

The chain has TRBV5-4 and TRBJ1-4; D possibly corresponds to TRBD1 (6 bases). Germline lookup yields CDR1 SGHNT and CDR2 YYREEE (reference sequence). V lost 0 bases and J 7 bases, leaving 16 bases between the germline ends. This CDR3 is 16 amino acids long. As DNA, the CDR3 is TGTGCCAGCAGCTTGGGTGCCCTGGGGGCGGGTGAAAAACTGTTTTTT. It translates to CASSLGALGAGEKLFF.

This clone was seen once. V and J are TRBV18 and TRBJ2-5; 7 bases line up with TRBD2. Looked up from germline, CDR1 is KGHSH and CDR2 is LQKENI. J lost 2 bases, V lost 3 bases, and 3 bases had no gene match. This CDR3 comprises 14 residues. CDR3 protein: CASSPNGGQETQYF. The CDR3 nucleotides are TGTGCCAGCTCACCTAACGGGGGGCAAGAGACCCAGTACTTC.

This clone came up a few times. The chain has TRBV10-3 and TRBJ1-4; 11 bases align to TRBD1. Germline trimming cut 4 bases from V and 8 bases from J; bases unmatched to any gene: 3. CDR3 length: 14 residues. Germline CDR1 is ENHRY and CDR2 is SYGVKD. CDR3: CAISGGQGDEKLFF. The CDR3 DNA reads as TGTGCCATCAGTGGGGGACAGGGGGACGAAAAACTGTTTTTT.

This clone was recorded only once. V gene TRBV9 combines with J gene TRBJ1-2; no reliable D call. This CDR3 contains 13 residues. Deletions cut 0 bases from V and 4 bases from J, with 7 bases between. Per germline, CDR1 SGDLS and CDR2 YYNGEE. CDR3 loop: CASSVGTTYGYTF. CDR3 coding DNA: TGTGCCAGCAGCGTAGGTACAACCTATGGCTACACCTTC.

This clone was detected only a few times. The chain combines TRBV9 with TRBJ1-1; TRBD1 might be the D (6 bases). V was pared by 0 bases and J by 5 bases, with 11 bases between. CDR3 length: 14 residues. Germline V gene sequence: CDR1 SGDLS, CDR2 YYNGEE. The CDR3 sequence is CASSVVAGATEAFF. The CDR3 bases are TGTGCCAGCAGCGTAGTCGCAGGGGCGACTGAAGCTTTCTTT. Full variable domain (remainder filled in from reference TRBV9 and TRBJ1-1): DSGVTQTPKHLITATGQRVTLRCSPRSGDLSVYWYQQSLDQGLQFLIQYYNGEERAKGNILERFSAQQFPDLHSELNLSSLELGDSALYFCASSVVAGATEAFFGQGTRLTVV.

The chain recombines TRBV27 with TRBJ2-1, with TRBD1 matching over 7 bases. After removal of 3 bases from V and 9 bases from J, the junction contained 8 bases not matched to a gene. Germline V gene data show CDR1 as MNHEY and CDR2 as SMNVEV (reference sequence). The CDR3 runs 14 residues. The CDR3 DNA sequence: TGTGCCAGCAGTTTTTTTAGGGGGCCTGGTGAGCAGTTCTTC. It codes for CASSFFRGPGEQFF.

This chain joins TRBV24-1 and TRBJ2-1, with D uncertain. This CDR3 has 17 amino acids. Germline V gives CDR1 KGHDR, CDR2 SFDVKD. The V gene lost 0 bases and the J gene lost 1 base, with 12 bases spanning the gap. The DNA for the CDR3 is TGTGCCACCAGTGATTTGCCCCCTACCGGGTCCTACAATGAGCAGTTCTTC. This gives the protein CATSDLPPTGSYNEQFF.

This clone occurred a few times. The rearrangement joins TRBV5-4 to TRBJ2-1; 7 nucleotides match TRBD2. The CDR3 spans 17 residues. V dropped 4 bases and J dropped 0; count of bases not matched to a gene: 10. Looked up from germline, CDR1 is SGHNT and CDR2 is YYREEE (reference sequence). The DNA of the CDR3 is TGTGCCAGCAGCCCACCCGCCCGCGGGAGCTCCTACAATGAGCAGTTCTTC. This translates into CASSPPARGSSYNEQFF.

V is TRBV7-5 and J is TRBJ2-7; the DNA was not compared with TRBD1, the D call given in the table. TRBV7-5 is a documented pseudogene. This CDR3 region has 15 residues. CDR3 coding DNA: TGTGCCAGAAGCCGACGGACAGGGGGTCCCTACGAGCAGTACGTC. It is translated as CARSRRTGGPYEQYV.

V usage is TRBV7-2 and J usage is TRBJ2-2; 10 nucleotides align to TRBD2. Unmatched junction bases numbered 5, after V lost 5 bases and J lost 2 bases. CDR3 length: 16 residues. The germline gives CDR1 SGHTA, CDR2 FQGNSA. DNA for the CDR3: TGTGCCAGCAGCAAGACTAGCGGGCCCAACACCGGGGAGCTGTTTTTT. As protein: CASSKTSGPNTGELFF.

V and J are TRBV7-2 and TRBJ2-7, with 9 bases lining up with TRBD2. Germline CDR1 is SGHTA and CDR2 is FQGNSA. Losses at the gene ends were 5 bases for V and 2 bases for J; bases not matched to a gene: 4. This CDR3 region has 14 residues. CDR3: CASSTGLAPYEQYF. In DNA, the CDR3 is TGTGCCAGCAGCACGGGACTAGCCCCCTACGAGCAGTACTTC.

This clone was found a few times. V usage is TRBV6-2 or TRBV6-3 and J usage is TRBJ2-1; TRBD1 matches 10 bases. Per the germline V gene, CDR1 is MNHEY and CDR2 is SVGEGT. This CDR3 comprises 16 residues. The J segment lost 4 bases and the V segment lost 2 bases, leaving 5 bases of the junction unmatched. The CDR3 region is CASSYETGGTYNEQFF. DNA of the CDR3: TGTGCCAGCAGTTACGAGACAGGGGGCACTTACAATGAGCAGTTCTTC.

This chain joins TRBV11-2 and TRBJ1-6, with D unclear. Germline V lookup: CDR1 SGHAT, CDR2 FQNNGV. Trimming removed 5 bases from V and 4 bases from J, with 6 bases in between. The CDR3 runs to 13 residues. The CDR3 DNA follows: TGTGCCAGCAGCCGCGATTATAATTCACCCCTCCACTTT. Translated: CASSRDYNSPLHF. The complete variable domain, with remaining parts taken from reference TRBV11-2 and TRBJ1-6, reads EAGVAQSPRYKIIEKRQSVAFWCNPISGHATLYWYQQILGQGPKLLIQFQNNGVVDDSQLPKDRFSAERLKGVDSTLKIQPAKLEDSAVYLCASSRDYNSPLHFGNGTRLTVT.

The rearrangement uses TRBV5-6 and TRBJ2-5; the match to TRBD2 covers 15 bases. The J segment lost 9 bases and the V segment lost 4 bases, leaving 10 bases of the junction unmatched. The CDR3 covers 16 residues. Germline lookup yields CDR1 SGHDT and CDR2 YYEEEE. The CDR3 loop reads CASSLGLAGGGGSQYF. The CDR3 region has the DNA TGTGCCAGCAGCCTGGGACTAGCGGGGGGTGGTGGATCCCAGTACTTC.

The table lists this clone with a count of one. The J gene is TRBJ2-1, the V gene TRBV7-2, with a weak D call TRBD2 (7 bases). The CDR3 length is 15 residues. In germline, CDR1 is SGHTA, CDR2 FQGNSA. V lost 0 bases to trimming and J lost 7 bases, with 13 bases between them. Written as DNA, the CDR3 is TGTGCCAGCAGCTTAGCGGGAGGGGGTTTAAATGAGCAGTTCTTC. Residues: CASSLAGGGLNEQFF.

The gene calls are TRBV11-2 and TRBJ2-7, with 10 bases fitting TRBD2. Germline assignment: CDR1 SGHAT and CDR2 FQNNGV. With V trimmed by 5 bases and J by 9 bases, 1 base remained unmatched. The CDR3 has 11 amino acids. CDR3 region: CASSASGRQYF. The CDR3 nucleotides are TGTGCCAGCAGCGCTAGCGGGAGGCAGTACTTC.

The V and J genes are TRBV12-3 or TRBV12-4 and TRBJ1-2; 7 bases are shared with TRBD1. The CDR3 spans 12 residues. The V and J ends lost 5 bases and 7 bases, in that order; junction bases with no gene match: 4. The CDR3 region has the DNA TGTGCCAGCAGTCCAGGGGGAGGTGGCTACACCTTC. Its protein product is CASSPGGGGYTF.

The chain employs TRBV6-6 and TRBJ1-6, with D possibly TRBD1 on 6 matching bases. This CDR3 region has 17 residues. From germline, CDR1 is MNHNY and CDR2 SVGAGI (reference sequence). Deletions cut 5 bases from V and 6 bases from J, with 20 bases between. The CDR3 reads CASSLGAGRGGNSPLHF. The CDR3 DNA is TGTGCCAGCAGTCTCGGGGCGGGCAGGGGTGGTAATTCACCCCTCCACTTT.

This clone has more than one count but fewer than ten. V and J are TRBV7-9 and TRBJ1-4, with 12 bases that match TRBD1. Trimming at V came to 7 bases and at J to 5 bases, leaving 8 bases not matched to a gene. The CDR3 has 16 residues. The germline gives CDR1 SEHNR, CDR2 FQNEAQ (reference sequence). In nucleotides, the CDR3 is TGTGCCAGCAAACCGAGGGGACAGGGGGCCAATGAAAAACTGTTTTTT. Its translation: CASKPRGQGANEKLFF. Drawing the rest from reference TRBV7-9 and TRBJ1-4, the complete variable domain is DTGVSQNPRHKITKRGQNVTFRCDPISEHNRLYWYRQTLGQGPEFLTYFQNEAQLEKSRLLSDRFSAERPKGSFSTLEIQRTEQGDSAMYLCASKPRGQGANEKLFFGSGTQLSVL.

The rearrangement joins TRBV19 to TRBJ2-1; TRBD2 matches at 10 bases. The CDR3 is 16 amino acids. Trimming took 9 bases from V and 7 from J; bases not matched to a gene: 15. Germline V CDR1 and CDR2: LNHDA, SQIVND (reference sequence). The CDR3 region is CASGRRGLAGANEQFF. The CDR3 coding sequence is TGTGCCAGCGGAAGACGGGGGCTAGCGGGAGCGAATGAGCAGTTCTTC.

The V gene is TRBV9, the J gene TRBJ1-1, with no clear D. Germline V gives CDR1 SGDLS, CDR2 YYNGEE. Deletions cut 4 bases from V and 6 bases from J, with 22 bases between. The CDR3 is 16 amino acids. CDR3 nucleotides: TGTGCCAGCAGCCCACTAGGACCAGATCACCCCTCTGAAGCTTTCTTT. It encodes CASSPLGPDHPSEAFF.

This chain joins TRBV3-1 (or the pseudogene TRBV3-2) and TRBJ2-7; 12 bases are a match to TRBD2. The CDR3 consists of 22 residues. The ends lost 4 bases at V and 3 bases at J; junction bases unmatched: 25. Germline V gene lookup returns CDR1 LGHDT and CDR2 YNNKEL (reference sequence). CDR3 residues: CASSPGQETSGRTAPRYYEQYF. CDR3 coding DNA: TGTGCCAGCAGCCCTGGACAGGAAACTAGCGGGAGGACCGCTCCCCGTTACTACGAGCAGTACTTC.